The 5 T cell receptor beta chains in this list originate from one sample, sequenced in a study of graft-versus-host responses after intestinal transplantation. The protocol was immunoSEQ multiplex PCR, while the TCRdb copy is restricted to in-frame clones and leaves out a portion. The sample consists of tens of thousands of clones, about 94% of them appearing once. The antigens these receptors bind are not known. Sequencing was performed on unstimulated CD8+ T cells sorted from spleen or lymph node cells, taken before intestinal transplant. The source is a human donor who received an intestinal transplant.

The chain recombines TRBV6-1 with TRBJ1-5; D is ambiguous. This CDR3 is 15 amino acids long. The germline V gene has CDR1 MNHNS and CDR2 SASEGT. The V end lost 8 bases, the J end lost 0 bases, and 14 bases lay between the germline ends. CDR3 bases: TGTGCCAGCGGAAAGTTTGGTAATAGCAATCAGCCCCAGCATTTT. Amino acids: CASGKFGNSNQPQHF.

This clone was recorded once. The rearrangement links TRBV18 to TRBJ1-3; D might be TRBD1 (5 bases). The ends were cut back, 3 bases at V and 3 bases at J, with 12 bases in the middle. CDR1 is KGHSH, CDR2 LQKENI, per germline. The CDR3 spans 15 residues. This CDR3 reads CASSPWIRGGNTIYF. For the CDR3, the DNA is TGTGCCAGCTCACCGTGGATAAGGGGTGGAAACACCATATATTTT.

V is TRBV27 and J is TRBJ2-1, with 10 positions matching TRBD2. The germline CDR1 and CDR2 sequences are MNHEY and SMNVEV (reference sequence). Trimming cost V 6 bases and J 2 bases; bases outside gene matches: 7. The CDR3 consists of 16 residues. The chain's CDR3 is CASSFLAGGTYNEQFF. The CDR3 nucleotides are TGTGCCAGCAGCTTTTTAGCGGGAGGAACCTACAATGAGCAGTTCTTC.

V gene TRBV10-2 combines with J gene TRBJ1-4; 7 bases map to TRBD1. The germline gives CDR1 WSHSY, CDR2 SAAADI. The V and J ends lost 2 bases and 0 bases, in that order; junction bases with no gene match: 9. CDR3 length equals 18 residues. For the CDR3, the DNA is TGCGCCAGCAGTGAGCCTGACAGGGCAGCACCAACTAATGAAAAACTGTTTTTT. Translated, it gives CASSEPDRAAPTNEKLFF.

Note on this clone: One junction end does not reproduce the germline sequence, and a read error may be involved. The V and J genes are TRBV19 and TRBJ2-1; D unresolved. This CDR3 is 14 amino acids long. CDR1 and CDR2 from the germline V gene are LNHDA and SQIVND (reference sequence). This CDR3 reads CASSRTSSYNEQVF. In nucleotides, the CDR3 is TGTGCCAGTAGCAGGACGAGCTCCTACAATGAGCAGGTCTTC. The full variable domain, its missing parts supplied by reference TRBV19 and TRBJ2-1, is DGGITQSPKYLFRKEGQNVTLSCEQNLNHDAMYWYRQDPGQGLRLIYYSQIVNDFQKGDIAEGYSVSREKKESFPLTVTSAQKNPTAFYLCASSRTSSYNEQVFGPGTRLTVL.